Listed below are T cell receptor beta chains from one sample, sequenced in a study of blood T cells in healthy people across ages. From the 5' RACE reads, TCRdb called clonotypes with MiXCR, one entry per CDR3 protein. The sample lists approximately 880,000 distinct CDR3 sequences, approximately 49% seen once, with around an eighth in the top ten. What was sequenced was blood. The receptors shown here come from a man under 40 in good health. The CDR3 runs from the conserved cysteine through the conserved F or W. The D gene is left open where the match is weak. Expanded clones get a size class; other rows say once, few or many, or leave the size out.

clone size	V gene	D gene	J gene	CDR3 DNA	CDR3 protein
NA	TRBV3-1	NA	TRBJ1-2	TGTGCCAGCAGCCAAGGGACGGCCTCCTATGGCTACACCTTC	CASSQGTASYGYTF
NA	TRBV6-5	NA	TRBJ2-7	TGTGCCAGCAGTTACTCGACGGCCGGCGACTTTCTAGAATACGAGCAGTACTTC	CASSYSTAGDFLEYEQYF
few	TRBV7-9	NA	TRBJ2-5	TGCGCCAGCAGCTTGAATCCGGAGACCCAGTACTTC	CASSLNPETQYF
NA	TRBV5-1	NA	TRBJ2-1	TGCGCCAGCAGCTTGGCCGGTGAGACACAGTACAGTGAGCAGTTCTTC	CASSLAGETQYSEQFF
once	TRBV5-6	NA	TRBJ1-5	TGTGCCAACAGCTTGGCCGGCAGGGGACTTAATCAGCCCCAGCATTTT	CANSLAGRGLNQPQHF
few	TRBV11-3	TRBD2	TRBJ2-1	TGTGCCAGCAGCTTAAGGACTAGCGGGGGTCTACTTGAGCAGTTCTTC	CASSLRTSGGLLEQFF
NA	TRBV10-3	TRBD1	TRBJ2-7	TGTGCCATCAGTGAGGGACAGGGTACGGCCTACGAGCAGTACTTC	CAISEGQGTAYEQYF
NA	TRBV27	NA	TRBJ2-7	TGTGCCAGCAGCCCCCTGAGTGGCGTTACCTACGAGCAGTACTTC	CASSPLSGVTYEQYF
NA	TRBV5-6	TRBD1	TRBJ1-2	TGTGCCAGCAGCAGCTCAGGGGGACCGGATGGCTACACCTTC	CASSSSGGPDGYTF
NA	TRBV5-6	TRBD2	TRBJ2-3	TGTGCCAGCATCCGGGGAGGGTATGTCACAGATACGCAGTATTTT	CASIRGGYVTDTQYF
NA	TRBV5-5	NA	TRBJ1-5	TGTGCCAGCAGCTTTTACGGGCCTAATCAGCCCCAGCATTTT	CASSFYGPNQPQHF
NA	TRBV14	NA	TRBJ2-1	TGTGCCAGCAGCCATACCTGGGGTAATGAGCAGTTCTTC	CASSHTWGNEQFF
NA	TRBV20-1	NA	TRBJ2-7	TGCGGTGCGGGCAGCTCCCAATATGGCGAGCAGTACTTC	CGAGSSQYGEQYF
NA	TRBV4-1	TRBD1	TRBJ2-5	TGCGCCAGCAGCCAAGATTCGGACAGGGAGTCAGAGACCCAGTACTTC	CASSQDSDRESETQYF
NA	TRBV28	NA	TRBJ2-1	TGTGCCAGCAGTTTCCAACAGCTTCTTGAGCAGTTCTTC	CASSFQQLLEQFF
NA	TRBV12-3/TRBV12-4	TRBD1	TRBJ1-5	TGTGCCAGCAGTAATACAGGGGCTAGTCAGCCCCAGCATTTT	CASSNTGASQPQHF
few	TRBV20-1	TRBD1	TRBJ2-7	TGCAGTGCTAGGGACAGACAGGGGACGTCCTACGAGCAGTACTTC	CSARDRQGTSYEQYF
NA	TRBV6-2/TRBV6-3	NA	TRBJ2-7	TGTGCCAGCAGCACCGGAGGGAGCTCCTACAATGAGCAGTACTTC	CASSTGGSSYNEQYF
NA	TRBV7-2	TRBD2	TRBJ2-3	TGTGCCAGCAGCACCCGGACTAGTAGTGCAGATACGCAGTATTTT	CASSTRTSSADTQYF
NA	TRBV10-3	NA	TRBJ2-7	TGTGCCCCCGAAGACCCAACCTACGAGCAGTACTTC	CAPEDPTYEQYF
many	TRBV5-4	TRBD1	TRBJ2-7	TGTGCCAGCAGCGTGACAGGGACCTCCTACGAGCAGTACTTC	CASSVTGTSYEQYF
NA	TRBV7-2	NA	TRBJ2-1	TGTGCCAGCAGCCGAGACTCCCTCCACAATGAGCAGTTCTTC	CASSRDSLHNEQFF
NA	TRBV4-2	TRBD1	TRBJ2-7	TGTGCCAGCAGCCAAGATTGGGGACAGGGGAGGAACGAGCAGTACTTC	CASSQDWGQGRNEQYF
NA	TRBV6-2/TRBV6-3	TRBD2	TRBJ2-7	TGTGCCAGCAGACGGACTAGCGGGGGCCAATCCTACGAGCAGTACTTC	CASRRTSGGQSYEQYF
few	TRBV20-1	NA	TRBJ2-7	TGCAGTGCGCGGGACGTAAACTCCTACGAGCAGTACTTC	CSARDVNSYEQYF
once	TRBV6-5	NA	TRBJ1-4	TGTGCCAGCAGTTATCGCGAGGAGGGTGAAAAACTGTTTTTT	CASSYREEGEKLFF
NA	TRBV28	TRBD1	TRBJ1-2	TGTGCCAGCAGTATCCCTAGGGGACAGGGGGAAGGCTACACCTTC	CASSIPRGQGEGYTF
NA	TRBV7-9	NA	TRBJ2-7	TGTGCCAGCAGCTTAGTCAGTGGAGGGACAGTCTACGAGCAGTACTTC	CASSLVSGGTVYEQYF
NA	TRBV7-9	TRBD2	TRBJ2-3	TGTGCCAGCAGCCGAGTGACTAGCGGAGGGGATACGCAGTATTTT	CASSRVTSGGDTQYF
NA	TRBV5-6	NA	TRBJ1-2	TGTGCCAGCAGCCGTATTGTCGACTATGGCTACACCTTC	CASSRIVDYGYTF
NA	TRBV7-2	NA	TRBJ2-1	TGTGCCAGCAGCTTAGCACAGGGTAGCGCTGAGCAGTTCTTC	CASSLAQGSAEQFF
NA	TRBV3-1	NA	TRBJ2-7	TGTGCCAGCAGCCAAGGGGGGCCCACCGAGCAGTACTTC	CASSQGGPTEQYF
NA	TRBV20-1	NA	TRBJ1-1	TGCAGTGCCTACCCGACCCGAGAGAACACTGAAGCTTTCTTT	CSAYPTRENTEAFF
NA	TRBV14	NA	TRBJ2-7	TGTGCCAGCAGCCAAGATGCAGGCTACTACGAGCAGTACTTC	CASSQDAGYYEQYF
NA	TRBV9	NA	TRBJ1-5	TGTGCCAGCAGCCCAGAGGTGTGGGGCAATCAGCCCCAGCATTTT	CASSPEVWGNQPQHF
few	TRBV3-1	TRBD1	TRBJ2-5	TGTGCCAGCAGCCAAAGGGACAGGGGGACCCAAGAGACCCAGTACTTC	CASSQRDRGTQETQYF
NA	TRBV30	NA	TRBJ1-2	TGTGCCTGGAGTGTACGCTGGGTTTCGAATGGCTACATCTTC	CAWSVRWVSNGYIF
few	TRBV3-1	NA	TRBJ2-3	TGTGCCAGCAGCCAAGTAGATACGCTAGCCCCAGATACGCAGTATTTT	CASSQVDTLAPDTQYF
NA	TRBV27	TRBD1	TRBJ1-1	TGTGCCAGCAGTCCCTCAGGGGGCGAAGGTAGGGAAGCTTTCTTT	CASSPSGGEGREAFF
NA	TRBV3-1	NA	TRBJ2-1	TGTGCCAGCAGCCAACGGGGGAGGACCAATGAGCAGTTCTTC	CASSQRGRTNEQFF
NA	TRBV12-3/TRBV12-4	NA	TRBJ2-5	TGTGCCAGCAGTCCGCGTCCGGAGACCCAGTACTTC	CASSPRPETQYF
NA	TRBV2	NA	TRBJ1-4	TGTGCCAGCAGGGTTCAGGGGAGTAATGAAAAACTGTTTTTT	CASRVQGSNEKLFF
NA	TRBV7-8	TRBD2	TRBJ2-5	TGTGCCAGCAGCCAAGCGGGGGGCGGGGGTCTAACCCAAGAAACCCAGTACTTC	CASSQAGGGGLTQETQYF
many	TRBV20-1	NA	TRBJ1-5	TGCAGTGCTAGTGGGCCGCTGAATCAGCCCCAGCATTTT	CSASGPLNQPQHF
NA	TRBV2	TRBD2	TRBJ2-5	TGTGCCAGCAGGAAAGACACTAGCGGGGGGGCGGAGACCCAGTACTTC	CASRKDTSGGAETQYF
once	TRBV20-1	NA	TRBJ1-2	TGCAGTGCTAGAGATCCACCGAACTATGGCTACACCTTC	CSARDPPNYGYTF
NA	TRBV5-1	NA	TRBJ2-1	TGCGCCAGCGCCAGGGGTGGTGATGAGCAGTTCTTC	CASARGGDEQFF
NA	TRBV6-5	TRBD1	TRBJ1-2	TGTGCCAGCAGTTCCCGGGACAGGGGGTCAGCTAACTATGGCTACACCTTC	CASSSRDRGSANYGYTF
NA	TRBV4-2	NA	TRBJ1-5	TGTGCCAGCAGCCAGCAGGGAGATAGCAATCAGCCCCAGCATTTT	CASSQQGDSNQPQHF
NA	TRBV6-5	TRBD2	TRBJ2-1	TGTGCCAGCAGGTACACTACAGCGGGGGGCTATGAGCAGTTCTTC	CASRYTTAGGYEQFF
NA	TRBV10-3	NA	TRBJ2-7	TGTGCCAGCTCCCACAACGGCAGCTCCTACGAGCAGTACTTC	CASSHNGSSYEQYF
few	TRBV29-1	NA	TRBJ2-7	TGCAGCGTTGCCCCCGATGAGAGACCCTACGAGCAGTACTTC	CSVAPDERPYEQYF
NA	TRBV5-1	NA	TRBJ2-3	TGCGCCAGCAGCTTGGAGGCAGGGTGGATGGATACGCAGTATTTT	CASSLEAGWMDTQYF